This T cell receptor beta chain was found in a study of Ad26.COV2.S vaccination and SARS-CoV-2 variants. The wider study: Ad26.COV2.S, an intramuscular injection, was given once or twice 56 days apart.

Data came from immunoSEQ multiplex PCR; TCRdb stores just in-frame clones and leaves some out. The table records 400,000 to 450,000 clones, about 90% of them present only once. V was cut by 7 bases and J by 1 base, with 9 bases left in between. The germline gives CDR1 LNHDA, CDR2 SQIVND (reference sequence). This CDR3 has 13 residues. Described treatment: around 19 received Ad26.COV2.S at low or high dose, single or two shots; several received placebo; per-sample allocation not given. The study sampled participants on day 63 after the first vaccine or placebo injection. Vaccination employed an Ad26 vector expressing the Wuhan-strain SARS-CoV-2 spike.

The chain uses TRBV19 and TRBJ2-3; possible D gene TRBD2, 5 bases. The sequence came from a person between 18 and 65 years old who received the Ad26.COV2.S COVID-19 vaccine or a placebo. This specimen was peripheral blood, taken in a trial of Ad26.COV2.S vaccine versus placebo. The CDR3 region is CASTLGGTDTQYF. The CDR3 DNA reads TGTGCCAGTACCCTGGGAGGCACAGATACGCAGTATTTT.